This T cell receptor beta chain was recorded in a study of CD8 T cells in ankylosing spondylitis. Findings of the study overall: CD8+ by phenotype, disease-linked clones were relatively rare in peripheral blood.

Trimming left V 4 bases short and J 6 bases short, with 16 bases between. The germline V gene encodes CDR1 SGHDT and CDR2 YYEEEE. This CDR3 comprises 14 residues. Making the TCR beta libraries involved quantitative 5'-RACE with molecular barcodes. TCRdb passed the 5' RACE reads through MiXCR, listing each CDR3 protein once. The sample yields 200,000 to 250,000 distinct CDR3 sequences, 25% to 30% seen once. A remark on this clonotype: Its cognate antigen is unknown.

This chain connects TRBV5-6 to TRBJ1-2; possible D gene TRBD1, 5 bases. The specimen was blood, either unsorted or a sorted T cell fraction (not recorded which). This clonotype was obtained from a male donor with ankylosing spondylitis or in good health (not recorded which). The CDR3 DNA sequence: TGTGCCAGCAGCATAACAGGACGAAATGATGGCTACACCTTC. It encodes CASSITGRNDGYTF.